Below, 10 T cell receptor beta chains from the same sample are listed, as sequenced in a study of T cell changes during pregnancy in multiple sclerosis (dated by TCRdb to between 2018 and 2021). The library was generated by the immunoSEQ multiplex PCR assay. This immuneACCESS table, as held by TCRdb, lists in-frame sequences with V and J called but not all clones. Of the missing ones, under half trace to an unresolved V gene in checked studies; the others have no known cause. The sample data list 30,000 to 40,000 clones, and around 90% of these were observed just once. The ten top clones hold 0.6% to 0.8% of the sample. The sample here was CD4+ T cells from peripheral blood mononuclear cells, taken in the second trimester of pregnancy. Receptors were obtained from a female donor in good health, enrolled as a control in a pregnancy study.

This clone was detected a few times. This CDR3 reads CAIRQGSYNSPLHF. CDR3 nucleotides: TGTGCCATCAGGCAGGGTTCCTATAATTCACCCCTCCACTTT. The chain recombines TRBV10-3 with TRBJ1-6; perhaps TRBD1 as D (5 bases). V dropped 6 bases and J dropped 1 base, with 7 bases sitting between them. The CDR3 is made up of 14 amino acids. The germline gives CDR1 ENHRY, CDR2 SYGVKD.

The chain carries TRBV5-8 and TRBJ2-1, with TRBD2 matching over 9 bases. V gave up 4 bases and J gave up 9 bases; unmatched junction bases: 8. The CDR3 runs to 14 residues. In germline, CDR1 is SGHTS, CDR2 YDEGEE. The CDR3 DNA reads TGTGCCAGCAGCGTGGTAGCGGGGGAGCGTGAGCAGTTCTTC. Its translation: CASSVVAGEREQFF.

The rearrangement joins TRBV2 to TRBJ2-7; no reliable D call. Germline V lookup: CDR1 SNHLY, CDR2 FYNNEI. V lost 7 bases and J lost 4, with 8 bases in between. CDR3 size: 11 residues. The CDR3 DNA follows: TGTGCCAGCATCGGCAGGTACGAGCAGTACTTC. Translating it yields CASIGRYEQYF.

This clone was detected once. The CDR3 DNA follows: TGTGCCAGCAGCGTAGCCGGGACTACCTACTACGAGCAGTACTTC. Protein sequence: CASSVAGTTYYEQYF. This sequence joins TRBV5-4 and TRBJ2-7; 7 bases line up with TRBD2. The CDR3 has 15 amino acids. The V gene end was trimmed by 4 bases and the J gene end by 3 bases; junction bases not matched to a gene: 10. Germline V gene data show CDR1 as SGHNT and CDR2 as YYREEE (reference sequence).

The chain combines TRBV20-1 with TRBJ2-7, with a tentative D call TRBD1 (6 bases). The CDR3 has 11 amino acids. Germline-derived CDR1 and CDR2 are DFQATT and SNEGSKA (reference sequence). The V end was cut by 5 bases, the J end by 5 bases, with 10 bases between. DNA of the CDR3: TGCAGTGCTCTGTACAGGGACGAGCAGTACTTC. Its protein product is CSALYRDEQYF.

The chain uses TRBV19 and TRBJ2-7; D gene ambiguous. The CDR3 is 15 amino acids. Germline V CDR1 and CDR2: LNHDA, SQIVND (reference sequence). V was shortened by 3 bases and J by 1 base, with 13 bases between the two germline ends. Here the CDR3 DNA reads TGTGCCAGTAGTATTGACCGGCAGGTTTCCTACGAGCAGTACTTC. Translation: CASSIDRQVSYEQYF.

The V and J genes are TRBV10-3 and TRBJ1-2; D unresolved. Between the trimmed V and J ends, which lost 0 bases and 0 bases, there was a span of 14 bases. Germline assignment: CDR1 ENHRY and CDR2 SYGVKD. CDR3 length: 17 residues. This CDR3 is CAISESSGPGANYGYTF. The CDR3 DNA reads TGTGCCATCAGTGAGTCGTCTGGCCCAGGCGCTAACTATGGCTACACCTTC.

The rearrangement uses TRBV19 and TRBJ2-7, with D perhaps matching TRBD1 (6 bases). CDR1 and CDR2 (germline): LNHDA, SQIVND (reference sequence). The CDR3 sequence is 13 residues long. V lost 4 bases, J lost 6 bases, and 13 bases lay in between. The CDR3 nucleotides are TGTGCCAGTAGTACCCTCCCCAGGGGCGAGCAGTACTTC. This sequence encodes CASSTLPRGEQYF.

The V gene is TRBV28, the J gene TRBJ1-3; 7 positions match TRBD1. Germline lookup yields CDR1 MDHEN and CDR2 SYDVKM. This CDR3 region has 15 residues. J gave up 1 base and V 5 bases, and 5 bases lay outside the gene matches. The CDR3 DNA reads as TGTGCCAGCAGTCTAGGGGGCGCTTCTGGAAACACCATATATTTT. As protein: CASSLGGASGNTIYF.

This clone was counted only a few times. The DNA for the CDR3 is TGTGCCAGCAGCTTTGGTACAAGGAGGCCTACTGAAGCTTTCTTT. Its translation is CASSFGTRRPTEAFF. The J gene is TRBJ1-1, the V gene TRBV11-2; D is unclear. This CDR3 contains 15 residues. CDR1 SGHAT and CDR2 FQNNGV come from the germline V gene. Trimming removed 3 bases at V and 5 bases at J, with 16 bases between.